The T cell receptor (beta chain) described here comes from a study of shared clonotypes between healthy human individuals. Study information: Ranging from 18 to 49 in age, donors were a couple of women and three men. General observations from the study: Having only a few donors restricted how much genetic and exposure-history diversity was captured.

Regarding this clone: Antigen specificity is unknown.

Naive-designated CD8 cells lacked CD45RO, were positively enriched for CCR7, and omitted terminally differentiated effector memory CD45RA+ cells. Measured with immunoSEQ multiplex PCR; TCRdb has only the in-frame clones, and not every one. The sample includes 450,000 to 700,000 clones, roughly 95% of them seen just once. V shed 3 bases and J 8 bases; nucleotides not matched to a gene: 2. CDR1 is SGHDT and CDR2 is YYEEEE in the germline V gene. This CDR3 is built from 12 residues. The sequence was collected from a woman between 25 and 40 years old in good health. Input material: naive CD8+ T cells sorted from blood. The chain has TRBV5-6 and TRBJ1-1; 9 nucleotides align to TRBD1. This chain's CDR3 is CASSSDRGEAFF. In DNA form, the CDR3 reads TGTGCCAGCAGCTCGGACAGGGGAGAAGCTTTCTTT.